This T cell receptor beta chain is drawn from a study of T cells after yellow fever vaccination (dated by TCRdb to about 2019). A note on the overall study: The SMART-Seq v4 Ultra Low Input RNA kit was used to prepare libraries from fractions with low cell numbers. Two healthy male donors, one aged 18 to 29 and one aged 30 to 40 years, were included in the cohort. Bulk PBMC replicates and cell subsets were isolated from blood drawn at multiple timepoints before and after both primary and secondary immunization. To track T-cell clones before and after primary and booster YFV17D yellow fever vaccination, bulk TCR alpha and beta repertoires were sequenced longitudinally.

Comment on this clonotype: There is no known antigen for this receptor. Nothing much larger sits one base from this clone, and base qualities are not available.

Sequencing was carried out with an Illumina NovaSeq 6000. Synthesis of TCR cDNA relied on 5'RACE template switching, a step that introduced a universal primer site along with unique molecular identifiers. cDNA synthesis was primed from both the TCR alpha and TCR beta constant segments. Library amplification used two PCR steps, and the second PCR step added sample barcodes and sequencing adapters. Sequencing of libraries was performed on Illumina HiSeq 2500 (2x100 bp) or NovaSeq (2x150 bp). On the study's bioinformatics: MIGEC was used to demultiplex reads and collapse the reads into UMI consensus sequences, and MiXCR was used for V(D)J alignment. Vaccine-responding clonotypes were defined with edgeR using replicate PBMC samples, requiring FDR below 0.01 and a log2 fold change above 5 up to day 15. Each bulk clonotype was labeled CD4 or CD8 based on which sequenced repertoire, CD4 or CD8, contained the clonotype at higher abundance. The public sequencing data were trimmed at Q25 with fastp and processed into clonotypes with MiXCR by TCRdb, which kept only in-frame beta chains. Every CDR3 protein is listed once, alongside the most common genes and DNA of its rows. The V and J calls come from TCRdb's annotation, not from the publication. Across this sample there are approximately 450,000 distinct CDR3 sequences, with roughly a sixth seen only once. The top ten clonotypes cover roughly a sixth of the sample.

Taken from the germline V gene (reference sequence), the CDR1 and CDR2 loops are SGHAT and FQDESV. The CDR3 holds 13 amino acids from the cysteine to the phenylalanine. Only the CDR3 DNA stays, 39 bases, in frame from base 1. Deletion took 7 bases off V and 1 base off J, with a span of 9 bases between the germline ends. The label giving this sample's treatment or condition can be read as: live attenuated yellow fever vaccine strain. At every blood-draw timepoint, two biological replicates of bulk PBMCs were collected. A standard Ficoll-Paque protocol was used to isolate PBMCs from peripheral blood. RNA was extracted with TriZol from bulk PBMCs, CD4 and CD8 fractions, and dextramer-positive and dextramer-negative fractions. General study outcomes and caveats: Most clones expanded after primary vaccination were re-detected after the booster (almost 98% of CD4 and more than 70% of CD8), suggesting broad memory maintenance. The study included only two donors, which limits how far the findings can be generalized. The secondary T-cell response was found to be weaker but faster than the primary response, with a peak reached on day 5 rather than on day 15. FACS-sorted repertoires could contain abundant contaminating clonotypes from the bulk population, so computational filtering was required. A small share of clonotypes was detected in both CD4 and CD8 compartments, with the overlap likely arising from convergent recombination.

The TCR sequence derives from a man between 18 and 29 years old who received the YFV17D yellow fever vaccine. The material was PBMCs, obtained before the yellow fever booster vaccination. In this chain, TRBV11-1 is recombined with TRBJ2-3; the D gene identity is not certain. Read as DNA, the sequence is TGTGCCAGCACCCGCCGAGGCACAGATACGCAGTATTTT. This sequence encodes CASTRRGTDTQYF.